This TCR beta chain was recovered during a study of graft-versus-host responses after intestinal transplantation. Turning to the study itself: All recipients got anti-thymocyte globulin induction, then tacrolimus and steroids for about 3 years.

The germline gives CDR1 SGHNT, CDR2 YYREEE (reference sequence). Trimming stripped 7 bases from V and 3 bases from J, with 25 bases between. This CDR3 region has 17 residues. Study outcomes and limitations: GvH clones occurred in recipient marrow; some first appeared in ileum or blood. With peak circulating GvH clone levels came an association with early post-transplant HvG declines. High graft-versus-host to host-versus-graft T cell clonal ratios marked allografts of patients with graft-donor macrochimerism.

Of note for this clone: Its antigen is currently unknown.

Produced via immunoSEQ multiplex PCR; TCRdb's table is partial and in-frame only. The sample records 110,000 to 150,000 clones, 85% to 95% being singletons. The V gene is TRBV5-4, the J gene TRBJ1-2, with D possibly TRBD1 on 6 matching bases. Source: unstimulated CD4+ T cells sorted from spleen or lymph node cells, taken before intestinal transplant. The receptor was derived from a human donor who received an intestinal transplant. The CDR3 DNA sequence: TGTGCCAGCCGGCTCCCGCGGGGGGGCGAATCTGACTATGGCTACACCTTC. As protein: CASRLPRGGESDYGYTF.